The clone carrying this T cell receptor beta chain was picked up a small number of times. Its antigen is not identified. These data are taken from a study of beta chain features in type 1 diabetes. Whole-study findings and limits: Type 1 diabetes patients had TCRB CDR3s that were shorter (moderately but significantly so) in all four CD4+ subsets. Highly expressing activated T cells could be over-counted with a cDNA template.

The germline V and J ends were trimmed by 4 bases and 5 bases, with 9 bases remaining between them. Per the germline V gene, CDR1 is SQVTM and CDR2 is ANQGSEA. The CDR3 runs to 11 residues. Sequenced material consisted of expressed TCRB transcripts (all of the isolated RNA was reverse transcribed). Only in-frame clones appear in the TCRdb table, and some are missing; sequencing was by immunoSEQ multiplex PCR. Seen here are roughly 700,000 clones, around 15% observed once, and the top ten hold roughly 0.022%. Source material: naive CD4+ T cells from blood. The rearrangement joins TRBV29-1 to TRBJ2-7; D unresolved. This TCR was sampled from a man younger than 35 with type 1 diabetes. This CDR3 reads CSVVVTDEQYF. The CDR3 DNA reads as TGCAGCGTTGTGGTCACGGACGAGCAGTACTTC.